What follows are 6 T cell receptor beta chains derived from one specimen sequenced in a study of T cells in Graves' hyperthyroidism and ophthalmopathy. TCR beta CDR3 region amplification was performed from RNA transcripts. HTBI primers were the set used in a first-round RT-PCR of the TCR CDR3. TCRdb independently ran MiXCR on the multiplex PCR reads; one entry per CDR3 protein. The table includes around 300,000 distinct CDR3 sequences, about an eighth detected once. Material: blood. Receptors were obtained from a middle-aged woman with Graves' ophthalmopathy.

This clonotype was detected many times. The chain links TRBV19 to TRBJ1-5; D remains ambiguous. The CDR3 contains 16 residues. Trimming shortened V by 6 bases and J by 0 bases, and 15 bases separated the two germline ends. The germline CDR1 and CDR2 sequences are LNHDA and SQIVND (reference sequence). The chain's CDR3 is CASRAENFRSNQPQHF. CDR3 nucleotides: TGTGCCAGTAGAGCAGAGAACTTCCGTAGCAATCAGCCCCAGCATTTT. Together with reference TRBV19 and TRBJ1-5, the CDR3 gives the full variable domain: DGGITQSPKYLFRKEGQNVTLSCEQNLNHDAMYWYRQDPGQGLRLIYYSQIVNDFQKGDIAEGYSVSREKKESFPLTVTSAQKNPTAFYLCASRAENFRSNQPQHFGDGTRLSIL.

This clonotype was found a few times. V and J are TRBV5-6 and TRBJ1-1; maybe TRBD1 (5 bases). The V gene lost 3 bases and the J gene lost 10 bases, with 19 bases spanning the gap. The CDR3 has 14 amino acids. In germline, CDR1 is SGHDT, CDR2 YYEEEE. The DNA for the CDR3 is TGTGCCAGCAGCTCACGTGACAGTGTGTCTGGAGCTTTCTTT. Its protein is CASSSRDSVSGAFF.

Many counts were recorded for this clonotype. CDR3 in DNA: TGTGCCGTCACAAGGAACACTGAAGCTTTCTTT. This translates into CAVTRNTEAFF. V and J are TRBV19 and TRBJ1-1; D remains ambiguous. This CDR3 is built from 11 residues. With 11 bases removed from V and 1 base from J, the gap between germline ends came to 8 bases. The germline gives CDR1 LNHDA, CDR2 SQIVND (reference sequence). The complete variable domain, with remaining parts taken from reference TRBV19 and TRBJ1-1, reads DGGITQSPKYLFRKEGQNVTLSCEQNLNHDAMYWYRQDPGQGLRLIYYSQIVNDFQKGDIAEGYSVSREKKESFPLTVTSAQKNPTAFYLCAVTRNTEAFFGQGTRLTVV.

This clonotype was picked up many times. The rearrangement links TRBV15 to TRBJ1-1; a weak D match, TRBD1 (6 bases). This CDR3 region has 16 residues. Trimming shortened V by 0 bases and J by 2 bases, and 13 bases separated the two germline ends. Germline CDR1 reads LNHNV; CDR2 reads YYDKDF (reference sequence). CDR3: CATSRELRTANTEAFF. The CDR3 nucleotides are TGTGCCACCAGCAGAGAACTTAGGACAGCCAACACTGAAGCTTTCTTT.

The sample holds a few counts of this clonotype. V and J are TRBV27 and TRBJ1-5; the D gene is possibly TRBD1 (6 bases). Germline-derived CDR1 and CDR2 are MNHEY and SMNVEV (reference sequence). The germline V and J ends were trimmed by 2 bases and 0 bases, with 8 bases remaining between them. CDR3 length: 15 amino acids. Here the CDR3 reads CASSLRGVSNQPQHF. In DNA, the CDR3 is TGTGCCAGCAGTTTAAGGGGGGTTAGCAATCAGCCCCAGCATTTT.

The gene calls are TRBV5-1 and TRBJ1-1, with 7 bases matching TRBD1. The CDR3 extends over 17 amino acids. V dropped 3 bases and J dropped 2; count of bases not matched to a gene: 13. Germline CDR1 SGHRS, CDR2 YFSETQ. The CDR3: CASSSTARQGPNTEAFF. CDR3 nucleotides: TGCGCCAGCAGCTCAACCGCCCGACAGGGACCTAACACTGAAGCTTTCTTT.